The sequence of this TCR beta chain was determined in a study of memory CD4+ T cells and cytomegalovirus serostatus. V was pared by 4 bases and J by 0 bases, with 13 bases between. CDR3 size: 17 residues. Germline V lookup: CDR1 SGHVS, CDR2 FQNEAQ. The sort gate was single viable CD3+CD4+CD8-CD45RO+ cells for memory CD4+ T cells. Assay: immunoSEQ multiplex PCR; the TCRdb copy retains only in-frame clones and omits some. This table has about 52,000 clones, around four fifths appearing once. The chain combines TRBV7-8 with TRBJ2-6; weak D call: TRBD1 (5 bases). The sequencing sample was made of memory CD4+ T cells from blood. The sequence was collected from an adult in good health and CMV-seronegative. The chain's CDR3 is CASSSHRISSGANVLTF. In nucleotides, the CDR3 is TGTGCCAGCAGCTCACACAGGATTAGCTCTGGGGCCAACGTCCTGACTTTC.